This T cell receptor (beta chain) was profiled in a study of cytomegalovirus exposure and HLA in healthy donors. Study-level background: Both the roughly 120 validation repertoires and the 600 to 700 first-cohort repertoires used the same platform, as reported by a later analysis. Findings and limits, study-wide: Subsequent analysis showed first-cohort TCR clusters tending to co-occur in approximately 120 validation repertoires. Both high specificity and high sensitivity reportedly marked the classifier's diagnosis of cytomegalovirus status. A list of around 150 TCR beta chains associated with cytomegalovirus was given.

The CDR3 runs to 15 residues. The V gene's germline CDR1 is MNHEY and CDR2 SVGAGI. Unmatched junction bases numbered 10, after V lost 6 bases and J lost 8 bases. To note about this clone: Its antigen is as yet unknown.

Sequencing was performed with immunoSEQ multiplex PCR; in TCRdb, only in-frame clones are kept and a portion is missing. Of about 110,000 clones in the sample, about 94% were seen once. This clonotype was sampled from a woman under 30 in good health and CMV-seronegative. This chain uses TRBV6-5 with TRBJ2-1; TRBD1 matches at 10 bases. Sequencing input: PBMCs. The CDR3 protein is CASRTGGQGRDEQFF. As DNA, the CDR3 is TGTGCCAGCAGAACGGGGGGACAGGGGAGGGATGAGCAGTTCTTC.